This T cell receptor (beta chain) was sequenced during a study of shared clonotypes between healthy human individuals. The study, taken as a whole, reports: Donors were few, which limited the genetic and exposure-history diversity represented. Sequencing depth was predicted to influence how clonotypes are shared among donors.

Execution of the assay was at deep level. Using immunoSEQ multiplex PCR, the repertoire was profiled, and TCRdb retains in-frame clones only, with some absent. Among roughly 1,000,000 clones listed, around 78% were seen once. In the CD4+ fraction, cells were divided into CD45RA+ naive and CD45RA-negative memory subsets. Comments on this clone: Its antigen is unidentified.

From germline, CDR1 is LNHDA and CDR2 SQIVND (reference sequence). The CDR3 contains 15 residues. Trimming stripped 7 bases from V and 7 bases from J, with 22 bases between. Sequencing was carried out using memory CD4+ T cells from PBMCs. Subset: CD45RA-negative fraction. The chain has TRBV19 and TRBJ1-2; D is perhaps TRBD1 (6 bases). The TCR sequence derives from a man between 18 and 35 years old in good health. Some clones in this sample may be carry-over from other donors' samples. CDR3 amino acids: CASKGREAGARGYTF. CDR3 nucleotide sequence: TGTGCCAGTAAAGGACGGGAAGCGGGGGCGCGTGGCTACACCTTC.